The 7 T cell receptor beta chains below all came from one sample that was sequenced in a study of human T cells and chemical hapten exposure. Time point given: patch test 1, 2 weeks after DPC sensitization. Stated treatment: therapeutic diphenylcyclopropenone sensitization with weekly scalp DPC. TCRdb reprocessed the RACE reads with MiXCR, giving one entry per CDR3 protein. The profile shows about 120,000 distinct CDR3 sequences, 9.5% to 13% of them singletons. The source was whole blood, collected in connection with sensitization to the hapten diphenylcyclopropenone (DPC). The receptors stem from a woman between 50 and 59 years old with alopecia areata. Some clones in this sample may be carry-over from other donors' samples.

CDR3 sequence: CASSRGTSGSLNEQFF. CDR3 DNA sequence: TGTGCCAGCAGCCGCGGAACTAGCGGGAGCCTCAATGAGCAGTTCTTC. The chain recombines TRBV11-3 with TRBJ2-1; 11 bases agree with TRBD2. The V and J ends lost 5 bases and 6 bases, in that order; junction bases with no gene match: 9. The CDR3 runs to 16 residues. Per germline, CDR1 SGHNT and CDR2 YENEEA. Using reference TRBV11-3 and TRBJ2-1 for the parts outside the CDR3, the full variable domain is EAGVVQSPRYKIIEKKQPVAFWCNPISGHNTLYWYLQNLGQGPELLIRYENEEAVDDSQLPKDRFSAERLKGVDSTLKIQPAELGDSAVYLCASSRGTSGSLNEQFFGPGTRLTVL.

This clonotype was recorded many times. The chain's CDR3 is CASRRTGDYGYTF. The CDR3 nucleotides read TGTGCCAGCCGGCGGACAGGGGACTATGGCTACACCTTC. The chain is built from TRBV6-1 and TRBJ1-2, with 9 bases that match TRBD1. The V gene end was trimmed by 8 bases and the J gene end by 3 bases; junction bases not matched to a gene: 4. The CDR3 extends over 13 amino acids. CDR1 and CDR2 from the germline V gene are MNHNS and SASEGT.

This clonotype has a count of ten or more. V gene TRBV3-1 combines with J gene TRBJ2-1; possibly TRBD2 for D (6 bases). Germline CDR1 reads LGHDT; CDR2 reads YNNKEL (reference sequence). Trimming pared 8 bases from V and 4 bases from J, leaving 18 bases between. The CDR3 extends over 15 amino acids. The chain's CDR3 is CASSKSPGEYNEQFF. Written as DNA, the CDR3 is TGTGCCAGCTCAAAAAGCCCGGGAGAGTACAATGAGCAGTTCTTC.

This clonotype has at least ten counts. V and J are TRBV28 and TRBJ2-3, with 9 nucleotides matching TRBD1. V was clipped by 9 bases and J by 2 bases; unmatched bases: 9. The length of the CDR3 is 15 residues. Looked up from germline, CDR1 is MDHEN and CDR2 is SYDVKM. DNA for the CDR3: TGTGCCAGTCGTCAACAGGGGGCGAACACAGATACGCAGTATTTT. Protein: CASRQQGANTDTQYF. The full variable domain, completed using reference TRBV28 and TRBJ2-3, is DVKVTQSSRYLVKRTGEKVFLECVQDMDHENMFWYRQDPGLGLRLIYFSYDVKMKEKGDIPEGYSVSREKKERFSLILESASTNQTSMYLCASRQQGANTDTQYFGPGTRLTVL.

This clonotype was counted at least ten times. The V call is TRBV7-6, the J call TRBJ1-6, with D possibly matching TRBD1 (5 bases). CDR1 and CDR2 (germline): SGHVS, FNYEAQ. With 3 bases removed from V and 7 bases from J, the gap between germline ends came to 13 bases. This CDR3 spans 15 amino acids. CDR3: CASSFGTLGNSPLHF. The CDR3 bases are TGTGCCAGCAGCTTTGGGACGCTCGGGAATTCACCCCTCCACTTT.

In the case of this clonotype: This may come from a read error, since a much larger clone is one base off. This chain joins TRBV7-9 and TRBJ2-7; no reliable D call. CDR3 length: 13 residues. From germline, CDR1 is SEHNR and CDR2 FQNEAQ (reference sequence). CDR3 residues: CASSPPASYGQYF. In nucleotides, the CDR3 is TGTGCCAGCAGCCCGCCGGCGAGCTACGGGCAGTACTTC.

The chain links TRBV4-1 to TRBJ2-1; D gene uncertain. This CDR3 region has 12 residues. V gave up 1 base and J gave up 7 bases, with 5 bases separating them. Germline V gives CDR1 MGHRA, CDR2 YSYEKL. The CDR3 region has the DNA TGCGCCAGCAGCCAAGTCGGAAATGAGCAGTTCTTC. It codes for CASSQVGNEQFF.